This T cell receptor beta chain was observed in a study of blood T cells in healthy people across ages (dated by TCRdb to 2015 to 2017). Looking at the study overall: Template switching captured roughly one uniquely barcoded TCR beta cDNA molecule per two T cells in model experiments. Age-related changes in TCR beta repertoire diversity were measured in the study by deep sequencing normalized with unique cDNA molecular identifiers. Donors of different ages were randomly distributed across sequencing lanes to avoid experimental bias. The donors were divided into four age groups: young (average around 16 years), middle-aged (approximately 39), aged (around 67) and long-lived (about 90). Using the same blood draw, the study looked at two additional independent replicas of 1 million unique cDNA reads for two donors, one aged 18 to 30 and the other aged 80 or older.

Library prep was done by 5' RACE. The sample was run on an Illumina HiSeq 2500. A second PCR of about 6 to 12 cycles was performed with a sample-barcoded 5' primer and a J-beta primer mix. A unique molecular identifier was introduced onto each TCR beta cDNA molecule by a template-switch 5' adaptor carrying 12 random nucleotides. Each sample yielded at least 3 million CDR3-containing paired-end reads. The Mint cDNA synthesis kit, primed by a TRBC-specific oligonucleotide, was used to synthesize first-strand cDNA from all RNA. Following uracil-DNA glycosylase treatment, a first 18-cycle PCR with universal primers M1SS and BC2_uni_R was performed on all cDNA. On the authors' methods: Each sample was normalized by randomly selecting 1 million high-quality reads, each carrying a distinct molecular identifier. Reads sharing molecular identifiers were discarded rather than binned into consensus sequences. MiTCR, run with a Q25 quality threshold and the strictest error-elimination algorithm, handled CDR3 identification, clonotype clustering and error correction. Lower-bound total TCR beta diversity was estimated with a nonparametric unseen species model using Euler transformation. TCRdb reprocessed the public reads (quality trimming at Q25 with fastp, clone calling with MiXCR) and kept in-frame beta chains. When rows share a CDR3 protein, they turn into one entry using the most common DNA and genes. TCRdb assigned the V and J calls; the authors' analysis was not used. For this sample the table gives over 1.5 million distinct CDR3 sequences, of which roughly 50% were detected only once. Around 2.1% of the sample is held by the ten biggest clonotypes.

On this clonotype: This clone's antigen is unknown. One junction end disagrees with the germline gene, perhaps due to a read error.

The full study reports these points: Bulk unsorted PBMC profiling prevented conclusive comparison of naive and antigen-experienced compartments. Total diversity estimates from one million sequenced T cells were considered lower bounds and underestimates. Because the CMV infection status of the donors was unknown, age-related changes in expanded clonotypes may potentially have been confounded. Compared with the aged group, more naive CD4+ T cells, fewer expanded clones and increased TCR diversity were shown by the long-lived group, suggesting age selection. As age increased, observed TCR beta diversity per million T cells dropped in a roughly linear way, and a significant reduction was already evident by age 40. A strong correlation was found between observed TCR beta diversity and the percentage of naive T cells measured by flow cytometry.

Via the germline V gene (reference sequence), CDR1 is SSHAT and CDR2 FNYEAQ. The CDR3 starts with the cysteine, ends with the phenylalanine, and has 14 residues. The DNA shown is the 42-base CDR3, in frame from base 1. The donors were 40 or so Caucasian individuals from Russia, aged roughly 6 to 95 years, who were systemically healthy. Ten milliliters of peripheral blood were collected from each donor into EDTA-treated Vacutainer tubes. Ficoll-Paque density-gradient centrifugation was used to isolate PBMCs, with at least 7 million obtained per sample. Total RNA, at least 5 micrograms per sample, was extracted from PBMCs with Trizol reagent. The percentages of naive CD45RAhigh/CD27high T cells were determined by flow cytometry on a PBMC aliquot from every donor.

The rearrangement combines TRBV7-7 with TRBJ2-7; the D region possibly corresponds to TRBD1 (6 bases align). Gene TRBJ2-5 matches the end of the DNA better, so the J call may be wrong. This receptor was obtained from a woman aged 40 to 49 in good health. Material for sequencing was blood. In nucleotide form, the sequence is TGTGCTAGCAGCTTAGCCGGCAGGGGTGGGACCCAGTACTTC. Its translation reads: CASSLAGRGGTQYF.